The 24 T cell receptor beta chains below all came from one sample that was sequenced in a study of blood T cell repertoires in COVID-19. The assay was immunoSEQ multiplex PCR, and TCRdb's table has in-frame clones only and misses some. The sample lists 150,000 to 200,000 clones; over 70% were seen once. The sample taken for sequencing was PBMCs or T cells enriched from blood (not recorded which). These receptors were taken from a woman aged 60-75 years who had recovered from COVID-19.

The genes are TRBV9 and TRBJ1-5; TRBD1 might be the D (5 bases). Trimming stripped 0 bases from V and 7 bases from J, with 14 bases between. This CDR3 region has 15 residues. Germline V gene lookup returns CDR1 SGDLS and CDR2 YYNGEE. CDR3 DNA: TGTGCCAGCAGCGTAGGAGGGACTCCTGGGCAGCCCCAGCATTTT. It codes for CASSVGGTPGQPQHF.

CDR3 protein: CASSQRLAGGRGTGELFF. The CDR3 DNA follows: TGTGCCAGCAGCCAGCGTCTAGCGGGGGGCCGGGGGACCGGGGAGCTGTTTTTT. The genes are TRBV4-2 and TRBJ2-2; 11 nucleotides agree with TRBD2. V lost 3 bases, J lost 5 bases, and 11 bases stayed unmatched. The CDR3 sequence is 18 residues long. The germline gives CDR1 LGHNA, CDR2 YNFKEQ.

This rearrangement joins TRBV7-9 to TRBJ2-1; D gene ambiguous. The CDR3 is 15 amino acids. Germline values: CDR1 SEHNR, CDR2 FQNEAQ (reference sequence). Trimming pared 1 base from V and 0 bases from J, leaving 7 bases between. CDR3 protein: CASSLGLSSYNEQFF. The CDR3 coding sequence is TGTGCCAGCAGCTTAGGCCTGAGCTCCTACAATGAGCAGTTCTTC.

The chain combines TRBV30 with TRBJ2-3, with D unresolved. The V end was cut by 8 bases, the J end by 2 bases, with 14 bases between. The CDR3 totals 13 residues. Germline loops: CDR1 GTSNPN, CDR2 SVGIG (reference sequence). CDR3 protein: CARLDWSTDTQYF. CDR3 sequence (DNA): TGTGCCCGCCTAGATTGGTCCACAGATACGCAGTATTTT.

This clone showed up just a few times. The rearrangement uses TRBV10-3 and TRBJ1-2, with a weak D call TRBD1 (6 bases). CDR1 and CDR2 from the germline V gene are ENHRY and SYGVKD. Trimming cost V 1 base and J 7 bases, with 16 bases left between them. The CDR3 contains 15 residues. CDR3 in DNA: TGTGCCATCAGTGAGTTGGGGGCGCGTATAATTGGCTACACCTTC. Translating gives CAISELGARIIGYTF.

The CDR3 bases are TGTGCCAGCAGCTTAGCAGGACTAACCTACGAGCAGTACTTC. Residues: CASSLAGLTYEQYF. The chain couples TRBV7-8 to TRBJ2-7; D perhaps matches TRBD2 (6 bases). The CDR3 consists of 14 residues. Per germline, CDR1 SGHVS and CDR2 FQNEAQ. Between the trimmed V and J ends, which lost 0 bases and 2 bases, there was a span of 8 bases.

V is TRBV2 and J is TRBJ2-2; 7 bases align to TRBD2. The CDR3 covers 15 residues. After removal of 4 bases from V and 3 bases from J, the junction contained 5 bases not matched to a gene. CDR1 is SNHLY, CDR2 FYNNEI, per germline. CDR3 amino acids: CASSAREVDTGELFF. Here the CDR3 DNA reads TGTGCCAGCAGTGCACGGGAGGTCGACACCGGGGAGCTGTTTTTT.

This chain links TRBV3-1 (or the pseudogene TRBV3-2) with TRBJ2-3; 8 nucleotides match TRBD2. V was pared by 2 bases and J by 1 base, with 2 bases of the junction left unmatched. The CDR3 is 15 residues long. Germline values: CDR1 LGHDT, CDR2 YNNKEL (reference sequence). The CDR3 bases are TGTGCCAGCAGCCAACCGGGGGGGGGCACAGATACGCAGTATTTT. Translated: CASSQPGGGTDTQYF.

This clone came up once. The V gene is TRBV25-1, the J gene TRBJ1-4; D unresolved. Trimming pared 1 base from V and 0 bases from J, leaving 9 bases between. The length of the CDR3 is 16 residues. CDR1 is MGHDK and CDR2 is SYGVNS in the germline V gene. CDR3 region: CASSEFSFTTNEKLFF. The CDR3 nucleotides are TGTGCCAGCAGTGAATTCTCCTTTACAACTAATGAAAAACTGTTTTTT. The full variable domain, in which reference TRBV25-1 and TRBJ1-4 provide the parts outside the CDR3, is EADIYQTPRYLVIGTGKKITLECSQTMGHDKMYWYQQDPGMELHLIHYSYGVNSTEKGDLSSESTVSRIRTEHFPLTLESARPSHTSQYLCASSEFSFTTNEKLFFGSGTQLSVL.

The rearrangement links TRBV5-1 to TRBJ2-3, with TRBD2 matching 13 bases. The V gene end was trimmed by 4 bases and the J gene end by 5 bases; junction bases not matched to a gene: 10. CDR1 SGHRS and CDR2 YFSETQ come from the germline V gene. This CDR3 has 17 residues. The CDR3 sequence: CASSPLLAGGLGDTQYF. DNA for the CDR3: TGCGCCAGCAGCCCCCTACTAGCGGGGGGGCTCGGAGATACGCAGTATTTT.

Turning to this clone: The same CDR3 can be traced to other DNA sequences in this sample. CDR3 loop: CASSLTGYGYTF. The CDR3 DNA follows: TGTGCCAGCAGTCTCACAGGCTATGGCTACACCTTC. V usage is TRBV12-3 or TRBV12-4 and J usage is TRBJ1-2; maybe TRBD1 (5 bases). Deletions cut 5 bases from V and 4 bases from J, with 8 bases between. There are 12 residues in the CDR3.

The chain uses TRBV5-1 and TRBJ1-6; D gene uncertain. Germline V gene lookup returns CDR1 SGHRS and CDR2 YFSETQ. This CDR3 has 16 residues. The V end was cut by 3 bases, the J end by 0 bases, with 10 bases between. The DNA of the CDR3 is TGCGCCAGCAGCTCCGAAGGGAGCTCCTATAATTCACCCCTCCACTTT. This codes for CASSSEGSSYNSPLHF. Based on the CDR3 plus reference TRBV5-1 and TRBJ1-6, the full variable domain is KAGVTQTPRYLIKTRGQQVTLSCSPISGHRSVSWYQQTPGQGLQFLFEYFSETQRNKGNFPGRFSGRQFSNSRSEMNVSTLELGDSALYLCASSSEGSSYNSPLHFGNGTRLTVT.

This clone was seen once. The chain couples TRBV28 to TRBJ1-5; 12 bases are shared with TRBD1. The V segment lost 6 bases and the J segment 7 bases; nucleotides outside the gene matches: 16. This CDR3 is 18 amino acids long. Per germline, CDR1 MDHEN and CDR2 SYDVKM. The CDR3 DNA sequence: TGTGCCAGCAGAGACGGGATTGGGGGACAGGGGGCACTCCAGCCCCAGCATTTT. Translating gives CASRDGIGGQGALQPQHF. Complete variable domain (other parts from reference TRBV28 and TRBJ1-5): DVKVTQSSRYLVKRTGEKVFLECVQDMDHENMFWYRQDPGLGLRLIYFSYDVKMKEKGDIPEGYSVSREKKERFSLILESASTNQTSMYLCASRDGIGGQGALQPQHFGDGTRLSIL.

This clone was picked up one time. V and J are TRBV10-3 and TRBJ2-4; possible D gene TRBD1, 6 bases. Trimming removed 7 bases at V and 4 bases at J, with 11 bases between. The CDR3 runs to 13 residues. CDR1 ENHRY and CDR2 SYGVKD come from the germline V gene. The CDR3 spells CAITSGEKNIQYF. The CDR3 bases are TGTGCCATCACTTCAGGGGAAAAAAACATTCAGTACTTC.

The gene calls are TRBV3-1 (or the pseudogene TRBV3-2) and TRBJ2-1; unclear D gene. V shed 4 bases and J shed 8 bases, with 15 bases lying between them. This CDR3 comprises 14 residues. Germline V gene data show CDR1 as LGHDT and CDR2 as YNNKEL (reference sequence). The CDR3 DNA reads as TGTGCCAGCAGCCTAAGCCTAGTGCCCCATGAGCAGTTCTTC. This gives the protein CASSLSLVPHEQFF.

The rearrangement links TRBV4-1 to TRBJ1-2; 7 bases map to TRBD1. The CDR3 covers 16 residues. CDR1 is MGHRA, CDR2 YSYEKL, per germline. J lost 4 bases, V lost 1 base, and 9 bases had no gene match. The CDR3 reads CASSQVTRGLLYGYTF. The CDR3 DNA follows: TGCGCCAGCAGCCAAGTGACGAGGGGGCTTCTCTATGGCTACACCTTC.

This chain links TRBV19 with TRBJ2-1, with 8 bases fitting TRBD2. The CDR3 totals 15 residues. Germline CDR1 is LNHDA and CDR2 is SQIVND (reference sequence). V lost 5 bases, J lost 0 bases, and 3 bases stayed unmatched. The CDR3 loop reads CASSRTSGSYNEQFF. In nucleotides, the CDR3 is TGTGCCAGTAGTCGCACTAGCGGCTCCTACAATGAGCAGTTCTTC.

The V gene is TRBV9, the J gene TRBJ1-6; TRBD1 aligns across 7 bases. CDR3 length: 14 amino acids. After removal of 4 bases from V and 3 bases from J, the junction contained 1 base not matched to a gene. The germline V gene has CDR1 SGDLS and CDR2 YYNGEE. This chain's CDR3 is CASSRDSYNSPLHF. CDR3 nucleotides: TGTGCCAGCAGCAGGGACAGCTATAATTCACCCCTCCACTTT.

The chain carries TRBV7-3 and TRBJ2-5; 9 bases agree with TRBD2. V dropped 6 bases and J dropped 4; count of bases not matched to a gene: 9. CDR3 length equals 15 residues. In germline, CDR1 is SGHTA, CDR2 FQGTGA. The CDR3 DNA follows: TGTGCCAGCAGTCGGGGCGGGAGGGACCCAGAGACCCAGTACTTC. Translating it yields CASSRGGRDPETQYF.

This clone was counted only a few times. The chain couples TRBV6-2 or TRBV6-3 to TRBJ1-2, with no clear D. V dropped 4 bases and J dropped 4 bases, with 10 bases sitting between them. This CDR3 region has 13 residues. From germline, CDR1 is MNHEY and CDR2 SVGEGT. This CDR3 reads CASSLSRIYGYTF. The CDR3 region has the DNA TGTGCCAGCAGTTTGAGTAGAATCTATGGCTACACCTTC.

V gene TRBV19 combines with J gene TRBJ1-6; D is unclear. The germline CDR1 and CDR2 sequences are LNHDA and SQIVND (reference sequence). CDR3 length: 13 amino acids. V was cut by 3 bases and J by 7 bases, with 7 bases left in between. The CDR3: CASSIEENSPLHF. In DNA, the CDR3 is TGTGCCAGTAGTATCGAGGAGAATTCACCCCTCCACTTT.

V gene TRBV28 combines with J gene TRBJ2-5; D might be TRBD2 (5 bases). The CDR3 consists of 13 residues. CDR1 and CDR2 (germline): MDHEN, SYDVKM. Deletions cut 6 bases from V and 5 bases from J, with 13 bases between. CDR3 DNA sequence: TGTGCCAGCAGCCCCCTAGCTCTGGAGACCCAGTACTTC. Its protein is CASSPLALETQYF.

The chain recombines TRBV28 with TRBJ2-5, with a possible D match to TRBD1 (7 bases). V was clipped by 3 bases and J by 5 bases, with 13 bases between them. The CDR3 is made up of 14 amino acids. Germline V lookup: CDR1 MDHEN, CDR2 SYDVKM. CDR3 bases: TGTGCCAGCAGTTTCAGGGGGGTAAGGGAGACCCAGTACTTC. Translated: CASSFRGVRETQYF.

The chain couples TRBV14 to TRBJ1-3; no clear D. This CDR3 is built from 16 residues. V shed 2 bases and J shed 0 bases, with 11 bases lying between them. CDR1 is SGHDN, CDR2 FVKESK, per germline. CDR3 DNA: TGTGCCAGCAGCCAATTTCTTCCGAGCTCTGGAAACACCATATATTTT. This sequence encodes CASSQFLPSSGNTIYF.